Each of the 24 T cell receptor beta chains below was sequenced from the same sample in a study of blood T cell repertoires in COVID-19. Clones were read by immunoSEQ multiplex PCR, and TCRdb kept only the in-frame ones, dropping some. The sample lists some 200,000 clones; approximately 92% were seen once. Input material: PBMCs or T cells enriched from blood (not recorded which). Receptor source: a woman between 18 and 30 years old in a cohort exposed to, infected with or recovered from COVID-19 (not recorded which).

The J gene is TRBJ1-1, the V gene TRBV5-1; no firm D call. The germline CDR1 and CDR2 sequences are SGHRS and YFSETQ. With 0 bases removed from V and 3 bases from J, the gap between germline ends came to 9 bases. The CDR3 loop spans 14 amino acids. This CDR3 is CASSLDSGYTEAFF. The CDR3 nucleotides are TGCGCCAGCAGCTTGGATTCGGGTTACACTGAAGCTTTCTTT.

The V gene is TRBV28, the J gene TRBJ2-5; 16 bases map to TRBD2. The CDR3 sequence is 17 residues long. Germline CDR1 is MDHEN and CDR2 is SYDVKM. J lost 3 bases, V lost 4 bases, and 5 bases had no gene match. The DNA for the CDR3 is TGTGCCAGCAGTTCCCTGGGACTAGCGGGGGGGAAAGAGACCCAGTACTTC. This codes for CASSSLGLAGGKETQYF. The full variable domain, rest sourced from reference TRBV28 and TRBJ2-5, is DVKVTQSSRYLVKRTGEKVFLECVQDMDHENMFWYRQDPGLGLRLIYFSYDVKMKEKGDIPEGYSVSREKKERFSLILESASTNQTSMYLCASSSLGLAGGKETQYFGPGTRLLVL.

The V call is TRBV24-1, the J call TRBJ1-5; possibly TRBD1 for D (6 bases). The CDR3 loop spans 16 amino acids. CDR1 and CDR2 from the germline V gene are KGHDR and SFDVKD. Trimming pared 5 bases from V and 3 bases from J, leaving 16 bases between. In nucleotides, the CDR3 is TGTGCCACCAGTGCCGGGGGCGGGGGCCACAATCAGCCCCAGCATTTT. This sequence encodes CATSAGGGGHNQPQHF.

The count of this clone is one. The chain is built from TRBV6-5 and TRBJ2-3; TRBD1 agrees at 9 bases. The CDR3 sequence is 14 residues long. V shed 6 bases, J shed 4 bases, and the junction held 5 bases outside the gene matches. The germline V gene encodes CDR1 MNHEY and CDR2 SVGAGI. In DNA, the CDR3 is TGTGCCAGCAGGACAGGGGGTTGGGCAGATACGCAGTATTTT. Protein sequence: CASRTGGWADTQYF.

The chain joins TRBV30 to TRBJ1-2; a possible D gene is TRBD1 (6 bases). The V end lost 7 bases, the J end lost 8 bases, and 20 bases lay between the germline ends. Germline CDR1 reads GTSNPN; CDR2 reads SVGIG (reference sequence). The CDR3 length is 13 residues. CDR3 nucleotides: TGTGCCTCCCAAGCGGGGGGGGGCTGGGGCTACACCTTC. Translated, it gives CASQAGGGWGYTF.

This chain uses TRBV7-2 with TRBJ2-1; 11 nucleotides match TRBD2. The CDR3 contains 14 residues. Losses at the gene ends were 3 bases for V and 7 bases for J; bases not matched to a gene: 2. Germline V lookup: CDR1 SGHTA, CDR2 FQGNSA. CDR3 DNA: TGTGCCAGCAGCTTTGGACTAGCGGGTAATGAGCAGTTCTTC. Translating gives CASSFGLAGNEQFF.

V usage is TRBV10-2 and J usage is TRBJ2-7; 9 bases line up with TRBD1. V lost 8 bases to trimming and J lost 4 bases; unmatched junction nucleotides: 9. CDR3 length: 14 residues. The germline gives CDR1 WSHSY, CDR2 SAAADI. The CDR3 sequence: CASLLGQGVYEQYF. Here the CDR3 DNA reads TGCGCCAGCCTCCTGGGACAGGGAGTGTACGAGCAGTACTTC.

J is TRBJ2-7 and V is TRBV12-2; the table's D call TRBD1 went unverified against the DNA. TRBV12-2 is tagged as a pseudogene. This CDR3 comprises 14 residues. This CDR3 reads CASRSGKGFGEQYF. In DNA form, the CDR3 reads TGTGCAAGTCGCTCGGGTAAGGGGTTTGGCGAGCAGTACTTC.

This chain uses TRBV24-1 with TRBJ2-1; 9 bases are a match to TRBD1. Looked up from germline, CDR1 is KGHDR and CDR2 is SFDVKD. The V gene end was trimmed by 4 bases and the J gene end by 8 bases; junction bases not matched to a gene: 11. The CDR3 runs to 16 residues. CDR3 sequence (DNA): TGTGCCACCAGTGACCTCCCGGGACAGGGACACGATGAGCAGTTCTTC. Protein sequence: CATSDLPGQGHDEQFF.

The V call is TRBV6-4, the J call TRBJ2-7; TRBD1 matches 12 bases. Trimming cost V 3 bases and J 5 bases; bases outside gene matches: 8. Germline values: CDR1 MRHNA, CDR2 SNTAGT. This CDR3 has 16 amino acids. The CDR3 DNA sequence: TGTGCCAGCAGTGAGTCGCCGGGACAGGGGGCGAACGAGCAGTACTTC. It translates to CASSESPGQGANEQYF.

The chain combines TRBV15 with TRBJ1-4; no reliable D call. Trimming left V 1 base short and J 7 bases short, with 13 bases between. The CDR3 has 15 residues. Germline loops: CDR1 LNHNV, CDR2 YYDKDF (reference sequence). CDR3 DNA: TGTGCCACCAGCAGAGTTGATGGGGAGGGTGAAAAACTGTTTTTT. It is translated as CATSRVDGEGEKLFF.

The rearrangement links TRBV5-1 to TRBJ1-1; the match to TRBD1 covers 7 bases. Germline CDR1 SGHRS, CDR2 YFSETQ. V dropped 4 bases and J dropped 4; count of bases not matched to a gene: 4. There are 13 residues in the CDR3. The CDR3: CASSNQGGTEAFF. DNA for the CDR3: TGCGCCAGCAGCAACCAGGGGGGCACTGAAGCTTTCTTT.

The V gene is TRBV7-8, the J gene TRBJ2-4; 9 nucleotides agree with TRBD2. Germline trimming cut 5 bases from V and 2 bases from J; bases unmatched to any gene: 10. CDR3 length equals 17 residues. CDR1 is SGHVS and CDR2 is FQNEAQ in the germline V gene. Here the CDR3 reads CASSPAQRGAPKNIQYF. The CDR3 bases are TGTGCCAGCAGCCCGGCCCAGCGGGGGGCACCCAAAAACATTCAGTACTTC.

The CDR3 coding sequence is TGTGCCACCAACCCCAGCAGGGATCATGGCTACACCTTC. Amino acid sequence: CATNPSRDHGYTF. The genes are TRBV19 and TRBJ1-2, with a tentative D call TRBD1 (5 bases). Per germline, CDR1 LNHDA and CDR2 SQIVND (reference sequence). This CDR3 contains 13 residues. Between the trimmed V and J ends, which lost 10 bases and 6 bases, there was a span of 18 bases. Looking up the rest from reference TRBV19 and TRBJ1-2 gives the full variable domain: DGGITQSPKYLFRKEGQNVTLSCEQNLNHDAMYWYRQDPGQGLRLIYYSQIVNDFQKGDIAEGYSVSREKKESFPLTVTSAQKNPTAFYLCATNPSRDHGYTFGSGTRLTVV.

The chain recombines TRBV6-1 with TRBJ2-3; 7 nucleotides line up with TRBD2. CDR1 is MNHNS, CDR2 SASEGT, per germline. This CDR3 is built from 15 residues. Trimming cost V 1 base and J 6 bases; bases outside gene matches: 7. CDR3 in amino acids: CASSEVGGGGDTQYF. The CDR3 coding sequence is TGTGCCAGCAGTGAAGTTGGGGGGGGAGGTGATACGCAGTATTTT.

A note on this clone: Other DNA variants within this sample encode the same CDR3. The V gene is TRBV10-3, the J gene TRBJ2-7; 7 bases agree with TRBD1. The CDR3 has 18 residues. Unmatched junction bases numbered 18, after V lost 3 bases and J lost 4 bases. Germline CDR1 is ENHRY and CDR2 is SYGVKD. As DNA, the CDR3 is TGTGCCATCAGTGATTTGGGGAATGCCTTGAGGGGACAGTACGAGCAGTACTTC. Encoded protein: CAISDLGNALRGQYEQYF.

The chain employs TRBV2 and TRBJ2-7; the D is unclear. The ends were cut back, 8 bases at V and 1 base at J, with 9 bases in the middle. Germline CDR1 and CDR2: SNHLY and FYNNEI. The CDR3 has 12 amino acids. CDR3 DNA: TGTGCCAGCGGAGTAGGATCCTACGAGCAGTACTTC. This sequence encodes CASGVGSYEQYF.

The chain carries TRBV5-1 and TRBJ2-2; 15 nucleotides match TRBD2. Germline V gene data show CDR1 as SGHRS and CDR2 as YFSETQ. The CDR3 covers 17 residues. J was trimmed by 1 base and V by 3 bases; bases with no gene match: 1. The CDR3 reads CASSSGLAGGNTGELFF. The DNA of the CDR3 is TGCGCCAGCAGCTCGGGACTAGCGGGAGGGAACACCGGGGAGCTGTTTTTT.

The CDR3 DNA is TGTGCCAGCAGTCAGGACAGGGGTCAGCCCCAGCATTTT. The encoded protein is CASSQDRGQPQHF. V and J are TRBV27 and TRBJ1-5, with 9 bases aligning to TRBD1. This CDR3 has 13 residues. Looked up from germline, CDR1 is MNHEY and CDR2 is SMNVEV (reference sequence). With 5 bases clipped from V and 6 bases from J, the junction kept 2 bases outside the gene matches.

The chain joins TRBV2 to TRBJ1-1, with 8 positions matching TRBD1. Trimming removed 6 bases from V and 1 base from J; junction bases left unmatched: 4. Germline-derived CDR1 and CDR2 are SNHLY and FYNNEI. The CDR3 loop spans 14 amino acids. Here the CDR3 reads CASRDRERNTEAFF. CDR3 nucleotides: TGTGCCAGCAGGGACAGGGAGAGGAACACTGAAGCTTTCTTT.

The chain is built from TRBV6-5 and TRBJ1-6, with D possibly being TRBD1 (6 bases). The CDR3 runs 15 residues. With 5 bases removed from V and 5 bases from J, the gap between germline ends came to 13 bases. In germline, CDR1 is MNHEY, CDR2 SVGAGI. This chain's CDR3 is CASSSQGIDNSPLHF. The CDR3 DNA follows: TGTGCCAGCAGTAGTCAGGGGATCGATAATTCACCCCTCCACTTT.

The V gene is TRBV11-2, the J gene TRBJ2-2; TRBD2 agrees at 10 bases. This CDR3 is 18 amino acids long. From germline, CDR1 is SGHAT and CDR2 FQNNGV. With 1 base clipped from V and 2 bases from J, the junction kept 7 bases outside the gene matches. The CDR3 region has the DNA TGTGCCAGCAGCTTAGGGCTAGCGGGAGAGTCAAACACCGGGGAGCTGTTTTTT. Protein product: CASSLGLAGESNTGELFF.

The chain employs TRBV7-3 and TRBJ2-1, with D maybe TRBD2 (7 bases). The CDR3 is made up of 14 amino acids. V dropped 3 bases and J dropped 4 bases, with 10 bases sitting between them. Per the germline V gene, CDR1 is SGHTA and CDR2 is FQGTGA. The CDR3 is CASSLGGPYNEQFF. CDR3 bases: TGTGCCAGCAGCTTGGGGGGGCCTTACAATGAGCAGTTCTTC.

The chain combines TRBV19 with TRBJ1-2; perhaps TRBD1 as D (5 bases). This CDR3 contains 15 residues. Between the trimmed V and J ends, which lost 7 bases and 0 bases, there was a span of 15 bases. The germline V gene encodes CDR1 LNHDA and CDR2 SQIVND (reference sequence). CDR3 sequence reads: CASNLGRASNYGYTF. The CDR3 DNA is TGTGCCAGTAACCTCGGCAGGGCCTCTAACTATGGCTACACCTTC.